This TCR beta chain was identified in a study of blood T cell repertoires in COVID-19. Study-level information: The United States, Italy and Spain supplied acute and convalescent COVID-19 samples. T cells, B-cell-depleted T cells, or PBMCs supplied cDNA or gDNA.

The CDR3 length is 13 residues. Germline assignment: CDR1 SGHNT and CDR2 YENEEA. Trimming took 5 bases from V and 3 from J, leaving 10 bases between them. Original handling: Using reference gene primer amplification, nucleated cell counts were estimated. Method: immunoSEQ multiplex PCR; TCRdb's copy keeps in-frame clones and lacks some. Clone size and the V and J calls come from that table; the DNA yielded D and trimming. In the table there are 69,000 or so clones, nearly 90% of which are singletons. Material for sequencing was peripheral blood. This sequence was found in a middle-aged man with acute or convalescent COVID-19. V and J are TRBV11-3 and TRBJ1-1; TRBD1 is a possible D gene (5 bases). DNA for the CDR3: TGTGCCAGCAGCCACAGGTTCGACACTGAAGCTTTCTTT. Translating gives CASSHRFDTEAFF. Drawing the rest from reference TRBV11-3 and TRBJ1-1, the complete variable domain is EAGVVQSPRYKIIEKKQPVAFWCNPISGHNTLYWYLQNLGQGPELLIRYENEEAVDDSQLPKDRFSAERLKGVDSTLKIQPAELGDSAVYLCASSHRFDTEAFFGQGTRLTVV.